This TCR beta chain was documented in a study of T cell changes during pregnancy in multiple sclerosis. Germline V CDR1 and CDR2: LNHDA, SQIVND (reference sequence). This CDR3 is built from 16 residues. The V and J ends lost 8 bases and 3 bases, in that order; junction bases with no gene match: 11. TCRdb keeps only in-frame clones here, not all; method: immunoSEQ multiplex PCR. The data show around 31,000 clones, about 93% seen once. Sequenced material: CD4+ T cells from peripheral blood mononuclear cells, taken in the second trimester of pregnancy. The chain carries TRBV19 and TRBJ1-5; 9 nucleotides line up with TRBD1. The clonotype was recovered from a female donor with multiple sclerosis, enrolled in a pregnancy study. This CDR3 is CASERLDRGFNQPQHF. The CDR3 coding sequence is TGTGCCAGTGAACGTCTGGACAGGGGATTCAATCAGCCCCAGCATTTT.